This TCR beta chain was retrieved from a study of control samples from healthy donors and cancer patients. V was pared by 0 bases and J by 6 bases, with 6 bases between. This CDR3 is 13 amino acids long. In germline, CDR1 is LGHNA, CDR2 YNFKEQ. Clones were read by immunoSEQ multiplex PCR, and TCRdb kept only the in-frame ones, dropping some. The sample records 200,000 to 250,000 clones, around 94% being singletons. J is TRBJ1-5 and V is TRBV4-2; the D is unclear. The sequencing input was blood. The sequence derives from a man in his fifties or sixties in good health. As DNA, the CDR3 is TGTGCCAGCAGCCAAGATCGGGGTCAGCCCCAGCATTTT. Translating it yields CASSQDRGQPQHF.